The 21 T cell receptor beta chains listed next were all sequenced from one sample in a study of blood T cell repertoires in COVID-19. Clones were sequenced by immunoSEQ multiplex PCR, and TCRdb holds only the in-frame ones, with some missing. Among about 42,000 clones listed, 85% were seen once. Material: peripheral blood. The receptors here all came from a man aged 50 or older with active COVID-19.

This clone was seen only once. The chain joins TRBV9 to TRBJ2-7; TRBD1 might be the D (6 bases). The V gene's germline CDR1 is SGDLS and CDR2 YYNGEE. V lost 4 bases, J lost 0 bases, and 14 bases lay in between. This CDR3 comprises 15 residues. The CDR3 is CASSPRQANSYEQYF. Written as DNA, the CDR3 is TGTGCCAGCAGCCCGAGACAGGCTAACTCCTACGAGCAGTACTTC.

The CDR3 bases are TGTGCCAGCAGTAGACCGGGACAGGGTCTATGGGGCTACACCTTC. This encodes CASSRPGQGLWGYTF. This chain joins TRBV28 and TRBJ1-2; 9 positions agree with TRBD1. CDR1 MDHEN and CDR2 SYDVKM come from the germline V gene. Germline trimming cut 5 bases from V and 8 bases from J; bases unmatched to any gene: 12. The CDR3 runs to 15 residues.

The rearrangement uses TRBV9 and TRBJ2-5; 7 nucleotides agree with TRBD1. J was trimmed by 1 base and V by 4 bases; bases with no gene match: 4. The CDR3 loop spans 14 amino acids. Per the germline V gene, CDR1 is SGDLS and CDR2 is YYNGEE. The CDR3 DNA reads as TGTGCCAGCAGCCGACAGGGATCCCAAGAGACCCAGTACTTC. Encoded protein: CASSRQGSQETQYF.

The chain is built from TRBV15 and TRBJ2-7; D possibly corresponds to TRBD1 (6 bases). V dropped 0 bases and J dropped 6 bases, with 9 bases sitting between them. Germline V CDR1 and CDR2: LNHNV, YYDKDF (reference sequence). This CDR3 comprises 13 residues. CDR3 region: CATSRDYRVEQYF. The CDR3 nucleotides read TGTGCCACCAGCAGAGATTACAGGGTCGAGCAGTACTTC.

The rearrangement uses TRBV7-9 and TRBJ2-7, with TRBD1 matching over 7 bases. There are 13 residues in the CDR3. Per germline, CDR1 SEHNR and CDR2 FQNEAQ (reference sequence). V trimming: 8 bases; J trimming: 2 bases; junction bases outside the gene matches: 6. This CDR3 is CASGKGQTYEQYF. CDR3 bases: TGTGCCAGCGGTAAGGGACAGACCTACGAGCAGTACTTC.

V gene TRBV7-2 combines with J gene TRBJ2-1; D is unclear. Germline V CDR1 and CDR2: SGHTA, FQGNSA. This CDR3 contains 13 residues. V gave up 4 bases and J gave up 4 bases, with 8 bases separating them. The CDR3 reads CASSSRSYNEQFF. DNA for the CDR3: TGTGCCAGCAGCTCCCGCAGTTACAATGAGCAGTTCTTC. The full variable domain, in which reference TRBV7-2 and TRBJ2-1 provide the parts outside the CDR3, is GAGVSQSPSNKVTEKGKDVELRCDPISGHTALYWYRQSLGQGLEFLIYFQGNSAPDKSGLPSDRFSAERTGGSVSTLTIQRTQQEDSAVYLCASSSRSYNEQFFGPGTRLTVL.

This chain links TRBV29-1 with TRBJ2-3, with D possibly matching TRBD2 (5 bases). The CDR3 spans 12 residues. Deletions cut 6 bases from V and 1 base from J, with 8 bases between. Germline assignment: CDR1 SQVTM and CDR2 ANQGSEA. DNA for the CDR3: TGCAGCGTCGCAGCGGGCACAGATACGCAGTATTTT. This translates into CSVAAGTDTQYF.

V is TRBV5-1 and J is TRBJ2-7; 8 positions agree with TRBD1. V gave up 1 base and J gave up 4 bases; unmatched junction bases: 10. The germline CDR1 and CDR2 sequences are SGHRS and YFSETQ. CDR3 length: 16 amino acids. The CDR3 loop is CASSLRTGNPGYEQYF. The CDR3 DNA reads TGCGCCAGCAGCTTGCGGACAGGGAACCCCGGTTACGAGCAGTACTTC.

The V gene is TRBV19, the J gene TRBJ2-7, with D perhaps TRBD2 (6 bases). The CDR3 spans 15 residues. Germline V CDR1 and CDR2: LNHDA, SQIVND (reference sequence). V dropped 3 bases and J dropped 0 bases, with 12 bases sitting between them. The CDR3: CASSISGGSSYEQYF. The CDR3 DNA reads as TGTGCCAGTAGTATTAGTGGGGGGAGCTCCTACGAGCAGTACTTC.

This clone has more than one count but fewer than ten. The chain carries TRBV30 and TRBJ1-1; possibly TRBD1 for D (5 bases). CDR1 and CDR2 from the germline V gene are GTSNPN and SVGIG (reference sequence). CDR3 length equals 11 residues. Trimming took off 2 bases at V and 8 bases at J, with 9 bases between the two ends. CDR3 residues: CAWSFGGEAFF. In nucleotides, the CDR3 is TGTGCCTGGAGTTTCGGGGGAGAAGCTTTCTTT.

V and J are TRBV6-5 and TRBJ1-1; 7 positions match TRBD1. Germline values: CDR1 MNHEY, CDR2 SVGAGI. Trimming cost V 0 bases and J 0 bases; bases outside gene matches: 4. The CDR3 is 16 amino acids. The CDR3 loop reads CASSYSGTAMNTEAFF. The CDR3 bases are TGTGCCAGCAGTTACTCTGGGACAGCTATGAACACTGAAGCTTTCTTT.

The chain is built from TRBV15 and TRBJ2-7; the match to TRBD2 covers 13 bases. The J segment lost 3 bases and the V segment lost 6 bases, leaving 5 bases of the junction unmatched. Germline values: CDR1 LNHNV, CDR2 YYDKDF (reference sequence). This CDR3 is 15 amino acids long. The CDR3 DNA is TGTGCCACCAGAGAGGGACTAGCGGGGAACTACGAGCAGTACTTC. Protein sequence: CATREGLAGNYEQYF.

The V call is TRBV5-1, the J call TRBJ2-7, with TRBD2 as a possible D gene (6 bases). The CDR3 length is 17 residues. Germline values: CDR1 SGHRS, CDR2 YFSETQ. V lost 4 bases to trimming and J lost 5 bases, with 25 bases between them. CDR3: CASSPQNRVDRGDEQYF. In DNA, the CDR3 is TGCGCCAGCAGCCCACAAAATCGGGTAGATCGCGGGGACGAGCAGTACTTC.

V usage is TRBV2 and J usage is TRBJ2-1; TRBD2 matches at 11 bases. J gave up 0 bases and V 5 bases, and 6 bases lay outside the gene matches. Germline CDR1 and CDR2: SNHLY and FYNNEI. This CDR3 is 17 amino acids long. CDR3 sequence: CASSTRLAGLSYNEQFF. The DNA for the CDR3 is TGTGCCAGCAGTACCCGACTAGCGGGGCTCTCCTACAATGAGCAGTTCTTC.

The CDR3 DNA sequence: TGTGCCAGCCGAGGACTAGCGGGAGCCGGAGAGCAGTACTTC. This encodes CASRGLAGAGEQYF. This chain uses TRBV27 with TRBJ2-7; 13 bases align to TRBD2. The CDR3 sequence is 14 residues long. CDR1 and CDR2 from the germline V gene are MNHEY and SMNVEV (reference sequence). The V gene end was trimmed by 8 bases and the J gene end by 7 bases; junction bases not matched to a gene: 8.

The chain is built from TRBV4-2 and TRBJ2-3, with no clear D. The CDR3 spans 15 residues. Per germline, CDR1 LGHNA and CDR2 YNFKEQ. The V end lost 0 bases, the J end lost 0 bases, and 7 bases lay between the germline ends. The CDR3 spells CASSQEWASTDTQYF. The CDR3 DNA reads as TGTGCCAGCAGCCAAGAGTGGGCTAGCACAGATACGCAGTATTTT.

The rearrangement joins TRBV29-1 to TRBJ2-7, with a possible D match to TRBD1 (7 bases). CDR1 and CDR2 (germline): SQVTM, ANQGSEA. Trimming removed 6 bases at V and 1 base at J, with 16 bases between. The CDR3 has 14 residues. The CDR3: CSVAGTAGSYEQYF. CDR3 nucleotide sequence: TGCAGCGTAGCCGGGACAGCGGGTTCCTACGAGCAGTACTTC.

The rearrangement links TRBV10-3 to TRBJ2-2; D uncertain. The germline CDR1 and CDR2 sequences are ENHRY and SYGVKD. The CDR3 loop spans 13 amino acids. Trimming removed 7 bases at V and 1 base at J, with 7 bases between. As DNA, the CDR3 is TGTGCCATCACTGAACAGAACACCGGGGAGCTGTTTTTT. Translated, it gives CAITEQNTGELFF.

The chain couples TRBV7-2 to TRBJ2-3, with a possible D match to TRBD2 (5 bases). V lost 1 base and J 6 bases, leaving 11 bases between the germline ends. Germline CDR1 SGHTA, CDR2 FQGNSA. CDR3 length: 14 amino acids. CDR3 amino acids: CASSLEASRDTQYF. DNA for the CDR3: TGTGCCAGCAGCTTAGAGGCTAGCAGGGATACGCAGTATTTT.

The CDR3 bases are TGTGCCAGCAGCTTGGGTCATAGGACGGGGTATGGCTACACCTTC. Translating it yields CASSLGHRTGYGYTF. The chain recombines TRBV5-4 with TRBJ1-2; D gene uncertain. The CDR3 has 15 residues. Trimming removed 0 bases from V and 5 bases from J, with 14 bases in between. Germline CDR1 and CDR2: SGHNT and YYREEE (reference sequence).

This chain links TRBV30 with TRBJ2-1; D is undetermined. This CDR3 comprises 13 residues. Trimming took off 1 base at V and 4 bases at J, with 8 bases between the two ends. Germline V lookup: CDR1 GTSNPN, CDR2 SVGIG (reference sequence). CDR3 DNA: TGTGCCTGGAGTGGAACTCCTTACAATGAGCAGTTCTTC. Residues: CAWSGTPYNEQFF. Complete variable domain (other parts from reference TRBV30 and TRBJ2-1): SQTIHQWPATLVQPVGSPLSLECTVEGTSNPNLYWYRQAAGRGLQLLFYSVGIGQISSEVPQNLSASRPQDRQFILSSKKLLLSDSGFYLCAWSGTPYNEQFFGPGTRLTVL.